This T cell receptor (beta chain) was profiled in a study of blood T cell repertoires in COVID-19 (dated by TCRdb to about 2020). Describing the broader study: The collaborator samples originated in the United States, Italy and Spain and spanned the acute and convalescent phases of COVID-19. The prospective study material was composed of cDNA or gDNA derived from T cells, B-cell-depleted T cells, or PBMCs. The dataset comprised deeply sampled blood TCRbeta repertoires from subjects exposed to, actively infected with, or recovered from COVID-19. The repertoires were released in a freely available public database meant as a resource for research on the immune response to SARS-CoV-2. The samples were drawn from two sources: the first 160 participants of the ongoing ImmuneRACE study, and approximately 1,300 subjects contributed by 6 global collaborators. Nearly every sample came with metadata listing a de-identified subject ID, COVID-19 status, age in years and sex. HLA class I and class II types, where available, came from metadata supplied by the sample provider rather than from assay-based typing. What the work shows at the level of the full study, not this receptor alone: Clinical and demographic metadata were provided uncurated, with the amount varying by source and participant.

The CDR3 covers 16 residues, taking in both the cysteine and the phenylalanine. This entry keeps only the CDR3 DNA: 48 bases, framed from base 1. The immunoSEQ Assay, a bias-controlled multiplex PCR, was used to amplify TCRbeta CDR3 regions from genomic DNA. In the source study's methods: Nucleated cell counts per sample were estimated from amplification of reference gene primers within the assay. Sequence reads were collapsed and filtered to measure the absolute abundance of every unique TCRbeta CDR3 rearrangement. For each sample, productive Simpson clonality was calculated as the square root of Simpson's diversity index over productive rearrangements. TCRdb stores this immuneACCESS table with in-frame sequences only. Part of the clones is absent; in the studies checked, under half of the shortfall reflects unresolved V genes, and no reason is known for the rest. V, J and clone size are taken as reported in that table, and D and trimming were inferred from the DNA itself. The table for this sample lists fewer than 250,000 clones; around 85% of them were counted only once. The ten biggest clones cover roughly 2.2% of the sample.

Collaborating institutions collected whole blood in K2EDTA tubes following their own protocols. For TCRbeta analysis, collaborators shipped samples as frozen whole blood, isolated PBMCs, or DNA extracted from either of those sample types. Comment on this clone: Its specific antigen is unknown. No base quality information exists; no much larger clone differs at one position.

The origin of this receptor is a woman aged 45-65 years with acute or convalescent COVID-19. The chain employs TRBV21-1 and TRBJ2-3; TRBD2, the table's D call, lacks a check against the DNA. TRBV21-1 is flagged as a pseudogene. Input material: peripheral blood. The DNA reads TGTGCCAGCAGCCAAGGAGGGACTAGCCACACAGATACGCAGTATTTT. It translates as CASSQGGTSHTDTQYF.